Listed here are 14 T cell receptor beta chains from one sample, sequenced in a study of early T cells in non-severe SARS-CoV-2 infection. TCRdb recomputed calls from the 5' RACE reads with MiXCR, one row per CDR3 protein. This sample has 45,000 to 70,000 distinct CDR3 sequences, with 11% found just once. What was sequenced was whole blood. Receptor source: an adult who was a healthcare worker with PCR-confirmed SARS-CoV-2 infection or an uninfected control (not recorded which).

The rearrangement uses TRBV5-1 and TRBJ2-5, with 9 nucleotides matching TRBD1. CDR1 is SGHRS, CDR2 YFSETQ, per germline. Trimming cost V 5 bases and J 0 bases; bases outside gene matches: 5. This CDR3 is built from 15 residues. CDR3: CASSGQGLYQETQYF. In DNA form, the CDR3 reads TGCGCCAGCAGTGGACAGGGGTTGTACCAAGAGACCCAGTACTTC.

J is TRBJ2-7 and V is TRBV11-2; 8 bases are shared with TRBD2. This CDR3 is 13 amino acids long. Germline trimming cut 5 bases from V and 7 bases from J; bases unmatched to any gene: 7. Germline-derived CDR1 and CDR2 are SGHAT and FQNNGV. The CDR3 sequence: CASSPGLVREQYF. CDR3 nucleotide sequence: TGTGCCAGCAGCCCGGGACTAGTGCGGGAGCAGTACTTC.

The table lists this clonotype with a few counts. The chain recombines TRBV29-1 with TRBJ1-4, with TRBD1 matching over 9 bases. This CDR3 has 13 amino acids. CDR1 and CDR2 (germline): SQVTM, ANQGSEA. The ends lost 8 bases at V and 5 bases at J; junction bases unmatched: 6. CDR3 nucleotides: TGCAGCCCACCGACAGGGGGGAATGAAAAACTGTTTTTT. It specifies CSPPTGGNEKLFF.

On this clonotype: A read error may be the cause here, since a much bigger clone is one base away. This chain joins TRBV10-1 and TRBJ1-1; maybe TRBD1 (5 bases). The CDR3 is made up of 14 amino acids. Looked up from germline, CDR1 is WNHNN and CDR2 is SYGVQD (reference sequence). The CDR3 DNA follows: TGCGCCAACAGTGAGTCGGAGGGGTACACTGAAGCTTTCTTT. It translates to CANSESEGYTEAFF.

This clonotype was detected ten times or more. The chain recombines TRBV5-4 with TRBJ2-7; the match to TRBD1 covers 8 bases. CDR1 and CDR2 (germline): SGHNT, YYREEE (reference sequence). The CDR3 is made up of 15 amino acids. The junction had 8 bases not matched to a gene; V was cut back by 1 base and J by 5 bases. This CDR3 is CASSLSTGEPHEQYF. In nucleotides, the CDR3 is TGTGCCAGCAGCTTGTCGACAGGGGAACCCCACGAGCAGTACTTC.

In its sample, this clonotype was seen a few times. This CDR3 is CASSLPSSGSAQLTDTQYF. The CDR3 coding sequence is TGCGCCAGCAGCTTACCATCTAGCGGATCTGCTCAGTTAACAGATACGCAGTATTTT. J is TRBJ2-3 and V is TRBV5-1, with 7 positions matching TRBD2. The CDR3 is 19 amino acids. CDR1 is SGHRS, CDR2 YFSETQ, per germline. V dropped 2 bases and J dropped 3; count of bases not matched to a gene: 18.

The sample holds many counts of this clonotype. This chain's CDR3 is CASSVQGVQETQYF. The CDR3 coding sequence is TGTGCCAGTAGTGTACAAGGAGTCCAAGAGACCCAGTACTTC. This chain links TRBV19 with TRBJ2-5; the D is unclear. V lost 5 bases and J 1 base, leaving 11 bases between the germline ends. The CDR3 runs to 14 residues. Germline loops: CDR1 LNHDA, CDR2 SQIVND (reference sequence).

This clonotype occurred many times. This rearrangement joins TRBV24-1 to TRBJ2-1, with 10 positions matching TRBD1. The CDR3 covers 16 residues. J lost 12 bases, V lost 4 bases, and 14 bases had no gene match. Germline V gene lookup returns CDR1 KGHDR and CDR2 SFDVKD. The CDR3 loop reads CATSDFPGQGKDRQFF. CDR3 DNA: TGTGCCACCAGTGACTTTCCGGGACAGGGGAAGGATCGGCAGTTCTTC.

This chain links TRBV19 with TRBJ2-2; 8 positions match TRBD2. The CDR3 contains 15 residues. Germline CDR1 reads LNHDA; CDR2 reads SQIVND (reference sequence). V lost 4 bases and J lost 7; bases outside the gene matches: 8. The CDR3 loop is CASSTSGSLVGELFF. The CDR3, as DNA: TGTGCCAGTAGTACAAGCGGGAGCTTGGTCGGGGAGCTGTTTTTT.

CDR3 loop: CASRGQGNYGYTF. The CDR3 DNA reads TGTGCCAGCAGGGGACAGGGGAACTATGGCTACACCTTC. The V call is TRBV28, the J call TRBJ1-2; 10 bases align to TRBD1. Germline V gene data show CDR1 as MDHEN and CDR2 as SYDVKM. V dropped 6 bases and J dropped 2; count of bases not matched to a gene: 0. The CDR3 is 13 amino acids.

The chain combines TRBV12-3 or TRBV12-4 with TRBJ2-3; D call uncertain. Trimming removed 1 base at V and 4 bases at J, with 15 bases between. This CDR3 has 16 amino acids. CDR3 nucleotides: TGTGCCAGCAGTTTAGAGGCCGGCTCCCGGGCAGATACGCAGTATTTT. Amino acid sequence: CASSLEAGSRADTQYF.

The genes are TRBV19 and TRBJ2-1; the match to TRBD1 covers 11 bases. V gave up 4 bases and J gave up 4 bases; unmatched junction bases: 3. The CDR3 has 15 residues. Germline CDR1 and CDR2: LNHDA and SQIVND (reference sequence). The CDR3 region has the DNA TGTGCCAGTAGTAGGGGGACAGGGGGATACAATGAGCAGTTCTTC. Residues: CASSRGTGGYNEQFF.

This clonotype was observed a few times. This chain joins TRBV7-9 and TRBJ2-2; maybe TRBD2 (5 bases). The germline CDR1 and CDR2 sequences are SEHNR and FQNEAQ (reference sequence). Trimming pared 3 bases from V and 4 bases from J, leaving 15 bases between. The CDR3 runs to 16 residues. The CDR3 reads CASSFRTSRGTGELFF. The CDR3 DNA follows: TGTGCCAGCAGCTTTCGAACGTCCCGGGGCACCGGGGAGCTGTTTTTT.

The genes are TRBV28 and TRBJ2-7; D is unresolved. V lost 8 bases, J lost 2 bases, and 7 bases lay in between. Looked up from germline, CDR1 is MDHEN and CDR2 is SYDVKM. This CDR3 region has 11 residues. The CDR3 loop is CASGLPYEQYF. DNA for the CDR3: TGTGCCAGCGGCTTACCCTACGAGCAGTACTTC.